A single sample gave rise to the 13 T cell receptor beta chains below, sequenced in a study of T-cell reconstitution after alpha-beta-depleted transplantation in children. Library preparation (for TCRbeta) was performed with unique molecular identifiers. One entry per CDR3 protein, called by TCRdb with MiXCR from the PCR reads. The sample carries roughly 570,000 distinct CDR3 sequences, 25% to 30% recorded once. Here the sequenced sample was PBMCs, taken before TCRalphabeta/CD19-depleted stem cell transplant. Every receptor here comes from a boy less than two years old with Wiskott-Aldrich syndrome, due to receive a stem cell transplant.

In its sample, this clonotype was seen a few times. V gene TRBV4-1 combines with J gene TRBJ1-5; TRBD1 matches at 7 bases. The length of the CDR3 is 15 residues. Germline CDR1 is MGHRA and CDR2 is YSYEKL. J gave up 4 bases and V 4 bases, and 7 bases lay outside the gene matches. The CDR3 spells CASSPLLQGNQPQHF. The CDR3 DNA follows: TGCGCCAGCAGCCCATTATTACAGGGGAATCAGCCCCAGCATTTT.

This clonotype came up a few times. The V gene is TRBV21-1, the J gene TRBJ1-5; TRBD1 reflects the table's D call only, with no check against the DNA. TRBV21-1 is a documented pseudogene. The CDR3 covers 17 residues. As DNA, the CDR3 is TGTGCCAGCAGCAAAGGAGGGGGGGACTTTAGCAATCAGCCCCAGCATTTT. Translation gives CASSKGGGDFSNQPQHF.

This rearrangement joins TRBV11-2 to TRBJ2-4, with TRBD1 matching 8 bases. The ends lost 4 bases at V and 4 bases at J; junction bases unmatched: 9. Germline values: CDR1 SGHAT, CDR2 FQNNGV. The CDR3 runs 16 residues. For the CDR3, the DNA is TGTGCCAGCAGCTCTTGGGAGCGGACAGGGAAAAACATTCAGTACTTC. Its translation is CASSSWERTGKNIQYF.

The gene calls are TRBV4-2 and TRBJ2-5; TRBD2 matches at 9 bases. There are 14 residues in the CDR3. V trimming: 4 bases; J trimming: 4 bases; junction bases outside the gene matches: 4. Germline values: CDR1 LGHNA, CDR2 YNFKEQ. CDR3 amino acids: CASSLSAGGETQYF. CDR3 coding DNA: TGTGCCAGCAGCCTCTCAGCGGGAGGAGAGACCCAGTACTTC.

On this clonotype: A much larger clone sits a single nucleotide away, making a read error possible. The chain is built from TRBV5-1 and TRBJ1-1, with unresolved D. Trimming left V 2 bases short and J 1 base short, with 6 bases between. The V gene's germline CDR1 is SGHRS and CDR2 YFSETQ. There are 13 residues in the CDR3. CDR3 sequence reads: CASSFAGNTEAFF. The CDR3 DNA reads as TGCGCCAGCAGCTTTGCAGGGAACACTGAAGCTTTCTTT.

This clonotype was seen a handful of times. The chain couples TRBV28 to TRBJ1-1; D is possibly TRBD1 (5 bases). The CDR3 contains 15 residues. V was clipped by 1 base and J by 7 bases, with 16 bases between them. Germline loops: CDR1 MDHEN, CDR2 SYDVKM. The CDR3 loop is CASSLFHLGRVEAFF. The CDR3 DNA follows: TGTGCCAGCAGTTTATTCCACCTGGGGCGGGTTGAAGCTTTCTTT.

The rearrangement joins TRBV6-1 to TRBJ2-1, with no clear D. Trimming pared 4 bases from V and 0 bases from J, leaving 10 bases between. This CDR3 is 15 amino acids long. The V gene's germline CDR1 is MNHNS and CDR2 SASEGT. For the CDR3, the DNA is TGTGCCAGCAGTGTCCAGCGTCTCTCCTACAATGAGCAGTTCTTC. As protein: CASSVQRLSYNEQFF.

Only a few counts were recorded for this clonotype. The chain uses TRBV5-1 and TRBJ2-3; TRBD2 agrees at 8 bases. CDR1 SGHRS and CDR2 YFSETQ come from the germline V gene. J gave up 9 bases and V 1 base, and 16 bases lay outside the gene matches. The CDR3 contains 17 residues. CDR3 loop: CASSLKVQLAGRDTQYF. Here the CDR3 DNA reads TGCGCCAGCAGCTTGAAGGTGCAGCTAGCGGGCAGAGACACGCAGTATTTT.

The CDR3, as DNA: TGTGCCAGCAGCGGACTAGCGGGATTTTCAGCCAATGAGCAGTTCTTC. This sequence encodes CASSGLAGFSANEQFF. This rearrangement joins TRBV7-2 to TRBJ2-1; 12 bases match TRBD2. CDR1 is SGHTA, CDR2 FQGNSA, per germline. V lost 5 bases and J lost 6; bases outside the gene matches: 8. This CDR3 contains 16 residues.

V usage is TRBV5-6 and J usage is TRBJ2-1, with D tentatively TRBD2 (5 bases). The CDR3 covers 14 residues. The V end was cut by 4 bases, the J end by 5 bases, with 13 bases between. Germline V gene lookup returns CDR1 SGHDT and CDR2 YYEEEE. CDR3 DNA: TGTGCCAGCAGCCCCTACAGCGGCAACAATGAGCAGTTCTTC. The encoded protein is CASSPYSGNNEQFF.

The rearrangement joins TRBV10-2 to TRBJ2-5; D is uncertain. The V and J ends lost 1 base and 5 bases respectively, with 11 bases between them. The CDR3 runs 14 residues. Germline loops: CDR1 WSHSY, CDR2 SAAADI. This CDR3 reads CASSELFASETQYF. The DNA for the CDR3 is TGCGCCAGCAGTGAGTTGTTCGCCTCGGAGACCCAGTACTTC.

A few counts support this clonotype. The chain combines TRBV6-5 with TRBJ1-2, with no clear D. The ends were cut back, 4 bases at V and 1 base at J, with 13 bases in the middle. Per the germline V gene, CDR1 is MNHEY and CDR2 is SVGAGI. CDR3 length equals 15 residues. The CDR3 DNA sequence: TGTGCCAGCAGTTCCCCCGGGCCTCATAACTATGGCTACACCTTC. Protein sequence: CASSSPGPHNYGYTF.

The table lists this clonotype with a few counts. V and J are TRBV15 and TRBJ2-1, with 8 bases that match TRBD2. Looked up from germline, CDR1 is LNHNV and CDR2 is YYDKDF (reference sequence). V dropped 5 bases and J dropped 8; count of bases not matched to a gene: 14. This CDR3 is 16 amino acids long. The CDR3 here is CATSGKLAASRHEQFF. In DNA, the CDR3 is TGTGCCACCAGCGGCAAACTAGCGGCGTCACGGCATGAGCAGTTCTTC.